These T cell receptor beta chains were read from a single sample in a study of blood T cell repertoires in COVID-19. The data were produced by immunoSEQ multiplex PCR, yet TCRdb's version contains in-frame clones alone and is incomplete. The sample has about 180,000 clones; approximately 83% are singletons. The sample comprised peripheral blood. These receptor sequences come from a human donor with active or convalescent COVID-19. The donor label of this sample is uncertain. CDR3s include the opening cysteine and the closing phenylalanine or tryptophan. D genes are given only for firm matches. Clone size appears in some rows only: once, few, many, or a class for an expanded clone.

TRBJ2-1 | TRBV11-2 | NA | TRBD2 | TGTGCCAGCAGCCCCAGTGGGACTAGCGGTAACCGGGAGCAGTTCTTC | CASSPSGTSGNREQFF
TRBJ2-7 | TRBV28 | NA | TRBD2 | TGTGCCAGCGGCTATGCTAGCGGGGCTTACGAGCAGTACTTC | CASGYASGAYEQYF
TRBJ2-3 | TRBV5-1 | NA | TRBD2 | TGCGCCAGCCGCATACGGGGGGGCCGGAGCACAGATACGCAGTATTTT | CASRIRGGRSTDTQYF
TRBJ1-1 | TRBV14 | NA | NA | TGTGCCAGCAGCCCGACAGTATGGACTGAAGCTTTCTTT | CASSPTVWTEAFF
TRBJ2-1 | TRBV4-3 | NA | NA | TGCGCCAGCAGCCAAGTGGGGGCCTTACAGCAGTTCTTC | CASSQVGALQQFF
TRBJ2-2 | TRBV24-1 | NA | TRBD2 | TGTGCCACCAGTGATCCAACCGGGACTAGCGGGAGGGCCGATACCGGGGAGCTGTTTTTT | CATSDPTGTSGRADTGELFF
TRBJ2-7 | TRBV11-2 | once | TRBD1 | TGTGCCAGCAGGTTAGGCCCCTCGACAGGGCCGGACGAGCAGTACTTC | CASRLGPSTGPDEQYF
TRBJ1-5 | TRBV2 | NA | TRBD1 | TGTGCCAGCAGTGAAGACAGGGGCTATCCTAATAGCAATCAGCCCCAGCATTTT | CASSEDRGYPNSNQPQHF
TRBJ2-7 | TRBV6-5 | NA | NA | TGTGCCAGCAGTAAAACTCCATTGGGCCTCCGCGAATACTTC | CASSKTPLGLREYF
TRBJ2-3 | TRBV9 | NA | NA | TGTGCCAGCAGCGTAGCAGTAGATACGCAGTATTTT | CASSVAVDTQYF
TRBJ2-6 | TRBV18 | NA | NA | TGTGCCAGCTCACCGAGGTCTGGGGCCAACGTCCTGACTTTC | CASSPRSGANVLTF
TRBJ1-2 | TRBV29-1 | NA | NA | TGCAGCGTATCGGACGGAGGTTATGGCTACACCTTC | CSVSDGGYGYTF
TRBJ2-3 | TRBV4-2 | once | NA | TGTGCCAGCAGCCAAGATCAGACTAGGCGGAGGACCTTGGCCACAGATACGCAGTATTTT | CASSQDQTRRRTLATDTQYF
TRBJ2-7 | TRBV7-9 | NA | NA | TGTGCCAGCAGCTTAGGACAAATCGAGCAGTACTTC | CASSLGQIEQYF
TRBJ2-7 | TRBV5-6 | NA | NA | TGTGCCAGCAGCTTCGTGGGGGGCGAGCAGTACTTC | CASSFVGGEQYF
TRBJ1-2 | TRBV6-2/TRBV6-3 | NA | NA | TGTGCCAGCAGTTACTACCCTGCGGGGGGCTACACCTTC | CASSYYPAGGYTF